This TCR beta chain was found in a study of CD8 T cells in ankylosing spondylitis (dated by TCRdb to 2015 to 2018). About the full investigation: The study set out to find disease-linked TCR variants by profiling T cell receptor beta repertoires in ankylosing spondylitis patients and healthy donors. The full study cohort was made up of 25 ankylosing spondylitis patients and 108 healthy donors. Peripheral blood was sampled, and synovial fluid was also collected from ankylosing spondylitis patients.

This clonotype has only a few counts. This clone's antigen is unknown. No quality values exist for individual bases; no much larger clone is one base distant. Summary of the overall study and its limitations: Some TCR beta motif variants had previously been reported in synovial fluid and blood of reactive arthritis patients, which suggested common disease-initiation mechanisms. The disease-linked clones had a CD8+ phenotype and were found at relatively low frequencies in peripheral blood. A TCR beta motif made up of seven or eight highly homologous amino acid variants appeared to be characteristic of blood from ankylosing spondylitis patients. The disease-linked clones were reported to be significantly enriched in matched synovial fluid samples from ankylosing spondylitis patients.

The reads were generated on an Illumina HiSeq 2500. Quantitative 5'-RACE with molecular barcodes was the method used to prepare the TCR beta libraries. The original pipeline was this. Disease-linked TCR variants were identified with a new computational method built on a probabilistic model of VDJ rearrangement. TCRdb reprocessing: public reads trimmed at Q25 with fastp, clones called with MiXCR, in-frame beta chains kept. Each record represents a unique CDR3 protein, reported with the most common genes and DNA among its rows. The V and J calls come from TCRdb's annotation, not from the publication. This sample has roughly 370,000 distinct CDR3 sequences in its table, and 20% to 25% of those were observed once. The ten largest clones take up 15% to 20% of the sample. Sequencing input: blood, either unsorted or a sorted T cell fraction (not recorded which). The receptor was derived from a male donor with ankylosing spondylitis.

The nucleotide sequence is given as TGTGCCAGCAGCCACCCCGTGGACCGACCTTATGGCTACACCTTC. It encodes CASSHPVDRPYGYTF. Recombination connected TRBV3-1 to TRBJ1-2; no D segment can be confidently identified. From its cysteine to its phenylalanine, the CDR3 spans 15 amino acids. This entry keeps only the CDR3 DNA: 45 bases, framed from base 1. V lost 3 bases and J lost 5 bases; the stretch between them is 16 bases long. CDR1 and CDR2, looked up from the germline V gene (reference sequence), are LGHDT and YNNKEL.